Shown below are 17 T cell receptor beta chains from a single sample sequenced in a study of tumor and adjacent non-tumor tissue in lung cancer. RNA was extracted from bulk tissue without any cell sorting. The normal lung tissue was taken more than 3 cm from the tumor edge. Three rounds of nested PCR, following a modified ARM-PCR protocol, produced the TCRbeta library. TCRdb re-called the multiplex PCR reads through MiXCR, storing one row per CDR3 protein. The repertoire holds 75,000 to 90,000 distinct CDR3 sequences, with about 77% as singletons. The sample comprised distant non-tumor lung tissue. These receptors came from a woman between 50 and 59 years old with non-small cell lung cancer.

This clonotype was found many times. This chain joins TRBV7-8 and TRBJ2-1, with unresolved D. Trimming left V 5 bases short and J 6 bases short, with 23 bases between. The CDR3 runs to 17 residues. Germline CDR1 and CDR2: SGHVS and FQNEAQ. CDR3 amino acids: CASSLPPVRSRSNEQFF. CDR3 nucleotides: TGTGCCAGCAGCCTCCCCCCAGTCAGATCAAGAAGCAATGAGCAGTTCTTC.

Regarding this clonotype: Germline is not matched at one junction end, which may reflect a read error. This chain uses TRBV4-2 with TRBJ1-2, with TRBD1 matching over 10 bases. This CDR3 spans 15 amino acids. The V gene's germline CDR1 is LGHNA and CDR2 YNFKEQ. CDR3 coding DNA: TGTGCCAGCAACCAAGAGACAGGGGGCAGATATGGCTACACCTTC. This gives the protein CASNQETGGRYGYTF.

This clonotype was seen only once. Compared with germline, one end of the junction differs, possibly owing to a read error. The rearrangement joins TRBV6-2 or TRBV6-3 to TRBJ2-2; 7 bases agree with TRBD1. The CDR3 loop spans 15 amino acids. Germline loops: CDR1 MNHEY, CDR2 SVGEGT. CDR3 bases: TGTGTCAGCAGTCGACAGGGAACCGTCACCGAGGAGCTGTTTTTT. It translates to CVSSRQGTVTEELFF.

This clonotype came up once. An end of the junction does not agree with germline; a read error may underlie this. The chain combines TRBV10-3 with TRBJ1-5; D is ambiguous. This CDR3 has 10 residues. From germline, CDR1 is ENHRY and CDR2 SYGVKD. CDR3 sequence: CAFGDQLQHF. The DNA for the CDR3 is TGTGCCTTCGGGGATCAGCTCCAGCATTTT.

In regard to this clonotype: At one end, the junction sequence differs from germline, possibly due to a read error. V gene TRBV5-5 combines with J gene TRBJ1-5; no clear D gene. Looked up from germline, CDR1 is SGHKS and CDR2 is YYEKEE (reference sequence). The CDR3 sequence is 15 residues long. CDR3: CSSSINTDWNQPQHF. CDR3 in DNA: TGTTCCAGCAGCATTAACACGGACTGGAATCAGCCCCAGCATTTT.

Concerning this clonotype: An end of the junction does not agree with germline; a read error may underlie this. The genes are TRBV11-2 and TRBJ2-7, with 9 bases that match TRBD2. The CDR3 spans 17 residues. Per the germline V gene, CDR1 is SGHAT and CDR2 is FQNNGV. The CDR3 loop reads CARSSRTSVRALWEQYF. The CDR3 coding sequence is TGTGCCAGAAGCTCCCGGACTAGCGTGAGGGCATTGTGGGAGCAGTACTTC.

This clonotype came up many times. The rearrangement uses TRBV29-1 and TRBJ2-1; tentatively, D is TRBD1 (5 bases). The germline CDR1 and CDR2 sequences are SQVTM and ANQGSEA. V was pared by 4 bases and J by 5 bases, with 12 bases between. The CDR3 loop spans 13 amino acids. The CDR3 spells CSVAQGVNNEQFF. The CDR3 bases are TGCAGCGTTGCTCAGGGCGTAAACAATGAGCAGTTCTTC.

Worth noting for this clonotype: The junction differs from germline at one of its ends, possibly a read error. The J gene is TRBJ1-1, the V gene TRBV5-4; D gene uncertain. The CDR3 length is 13 residues. Germline assignment: CDR1 SGHNT and CDR2 YYREEE (reference sequence). CDR3 sequence reads: CASSLAVNTEAFF. The DNA of the CDR3 is TGTGCCAGCAGCTTGGCAGTGAACACTGAGGCTTTCTTT.

To note about this clonotype: At one end the junction does not follow the germline gene, possibly because of a read error. The V call is TRBV6-5, the J call TRBJ2-1; D is unresolved. The CDR3 contains 17 residues. The germline CDR1 and CDR2 sequences are MNHEY and SVGAGI. CDR3 sequence: CASSYSFVPSSYIEQFF. The CDR3 region has the DNA TGTGCCAGCAGTTACTCGTTTGTCCCCAGCTCCTACATTGAGCAGTTCTTC.

As to this clonotype: This could be a read error, since a much larger clone is one nucleotide away. J is TRBJ2-7 and V is TRBV7-3; a possible D gene is TRBD2 (5 bases). The CDR3 is made up of 14 amino acids. CDR1 is SGHTA, CDR2 FQGTGA, per germline. V was clipped by 8 bases and J by 1 base, with 15 bases between them. CDR3 DNA sequence: TGTGCCAGCGCCCCGTGGGAGAGGTCCTACGAGCAGTACTTC. Protein product: CASAPWERSYEQYF.

This clonotype was observed a single time. This likely comes from a read error, as the CDR3 has no conserved phenylalanine or tryptophan at its end. The DNA is omitted, as the CDR3 cannot be located on it reliably, and the CDR3 follows TCRdb's listing. The chain has TRBV4-1 and TRBJ1-2. The CDR3 is 13 amino acids long, termini counted. CDR1 and CDR2 (germline): MGHRA, YSYEKL. CDR3 protein: CASSQDGMGGYTS.

Worth noting for this clonotype: The conserved final phenylalanine or tryptophan is absent from the CDR3, which likely points to a read error. It is unclear where the CDR3 begins or ends on the DNA, so no DNA is shown, and the CDR3 is as TCRdb lists it. The chain employs TRBV6-5 and TRBJ2-1; the D segment call TRBD2 is taken from the table without a DNA check. The CDR3 region is 19 residues in length, termini included. The germline gives CDR1 MNHEY, CDR2 SVGAGI. The CDR3 here is CASRPSGTSRSSMYNEQFI.

To note about this clonotype: One end of the junction fails to match germline, which may point to a read error. The CDR3 loop reads CASSQGYLVGGPTVPPDTRYF. The CDR3 coding sequence is TGCGCCAGCAGCCAAGGCTACCTAGTGGGAGGGCCCACCGTACCGCCAGATACGCGGTACTTT. V gene TRBV4-1 combines with J gene TRBJ2-3; 7 bases agree with TRBD2. Germline-derived CDR1 and CDR2 are MGHRA and YSYEKL. This CDR3 spans 21 amino acids.

This clonotype was recorded once. The germline gene is not matched at one end of the junction; a read error may be the cause. The V and J genes are TRBV11-2 and TRBJ1-2; tentative D call: TRBD1 (5 bases). Germline CDR1 is SGHAT and CDR2 is FQNNGV. This CDR3 comprises 14 residues. CDR3 protein: CASCLTQGGDGYTF. The CDR3 nucleotides are TGTGCCAGCTGCTTGACCCAGGGAGGAGATGGCTACACCTTC.

Remarks on this clonotype: The junction departs from the called germline gene at one end, perhaps through a read error. V and J are TRBV12-3 or TRBV12-4 and TRBJ2-3, with D possibly matching TRBD2 (6 bases). CDR3 length equals 17 residues. CDR3 region: CASRPATGGMRADTQFF. CDR3 DNA sequence: TGTGCCAGCAGACCGGCGACTGGCGGGATGAGAGCAGATACGCAATTTTTT.

Notes on this clonotype: The conserved phenylalanine or tryptophan is not found at the CDR3 terminus, so this likely reflects a read error. The rearrangement joins TRBV6-5 to TRBJ2-1; 7 bases fit TRBD1. The length of the CDR3 is 15 residues. The germline CDR1 and CDR2 sequences are MNHEY and SVGAGI. CDR3: CASSYSDRIYNKQFS. The CDR3 coding sequence is TGTGCCAGCAGTTATTCGGACAGGATTTACAATAAGCAGTTCTCC.

The chain links TRBV6-5 to TRBJ1-2, with a tentative D call TRBD1 (6 bases). CDR3 length: 16 amino acids. Trimming left V 5 bases short and J 8 bases short, with 24 bases between. Germline CDR1 is MNHEY and CDR2 is SVGAGI. The CDR3 loop is CASSHCVKSGVYGYTF. DNA for the CDR3: TGTGCCAGCAGTCACTGCGTTAAGTCAGGGGTCTACGGCTACACCTTC.